This T cell receptor (beta chain) was captured by sequencing in a study of tumor-infiltrating lymphocytes in primary liver carcinoma. The study, taken as a whole, reports: Only about 7.5-25% of top clones spanned all five tumor regions. Whereas tumor region pairs overlapped more, tumor-adjacent and tumor-blood pairs overlapped less.

From approximately 450 ng total RNA, TCR beta cDNA was generated with a primer in the constant region. Nested multiplex PCR, run for three rounds with slightly modified ARM-PCR, yielded TCR beta libraries. TRBV1-TRBV30 forward primers and a C-beta reverse primer were used in the first two PCR rounds, which each ran for nine to ten cycles. MiXCR, applied by TCRdb to the multiplex PCR reads, yields one record per CDR3 protein. The sample lists roughly 49,000 distinct CDR3 sequences; 65% to 85% were seen once. CDR3 length: 15 residues. Looked up from germline, CDR1 is SGHAT and CDR2 is FQDESV (reference sequence). V was cut by 8 bases and J by 2 bases, with 16 bases left in between. Unsorted bulk tissue, roughly 20-33 mg of it, served as the source for co-extraction of RNA and DNA. Five discrete regions of every tumor underwent sampling. The count of this clonotype is one. Its specificity is unknown.

This receptor was taken from a middle-aged man with primary liver carcinoma and hepatitis B virus infection. Material: liver tumor tissue from sampling region 5. Described subset: tumor region T5, tumor centre. V gene TRBV11-1 combines with J gene TRBJ2-1, with D hard to call. The DNA of the CDR3 is TGTGCCAGCTGCCGTGGAAGGCTAACCTACAATGAGCAGTTCTTC. It encodes CASCRGRLTYNEQFF.